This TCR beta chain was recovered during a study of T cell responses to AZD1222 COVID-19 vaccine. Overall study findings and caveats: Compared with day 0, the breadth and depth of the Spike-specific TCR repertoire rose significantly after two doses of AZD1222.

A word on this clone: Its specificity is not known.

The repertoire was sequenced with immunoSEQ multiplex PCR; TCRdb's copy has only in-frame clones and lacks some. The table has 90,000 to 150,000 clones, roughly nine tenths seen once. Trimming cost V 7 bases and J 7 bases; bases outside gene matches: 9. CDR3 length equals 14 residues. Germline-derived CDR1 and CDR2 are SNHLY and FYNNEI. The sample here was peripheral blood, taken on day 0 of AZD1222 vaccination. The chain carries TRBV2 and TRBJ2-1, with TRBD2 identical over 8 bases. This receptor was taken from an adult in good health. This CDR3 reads CASMGTSGWNEQFF. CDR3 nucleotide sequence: TGTGCCAGCATGGGAACTAGCGGTTGGAATGAGCAGTTCTTC.